This paragraph reports one T cell receptor (beta chain). The antigen remains unidentified. Clones were read by immunoSEQ multiplex PCR, and TCRdb kept only the in-frame ones, dropping some. Seen here are about 180,000 clones, roughly 91% observed once, and the top ten hold roughly 1.9%. Germline V lookup: CDR1 SGDLS, CDR2 YYNGEE. The CDR3 contains 16 residues. With 3 bases clipped from V and 2 bases from J, the junction kept 2 bases outside the gene matches. This sample is part of a study of T cell responses to AZD1222 COVID-19 vaccine. Findings and limits, study-wide: The donor cohort was predominantly white British with a female majority, and clonal diversity may have been underestimated. The study identified only a handful of AZD1222 recipients as seropositive at baseline.

Source: peripheral blood, taken 28 days after the second AZD1222 dose. The rearrangement joins TRBV9 to TRBJ2-1, with 13 positions matching TRBD2. The receptor comes from an adult who received the AZD1222 COVID-19 vaccine. This CDR3 reads CASSEGLAGAYNEQFF. Here the CDR3 DNA reads TGTGCCAGCAGCGAAGGACTAGCGGGAGCCTACAATGAGCAGTTCTTC. Full variable domain (missing parts from reference TRBV9 and TRBJ2-1): DSGVTQTPKHLITATGQRVTLRCSPRSGDLSVYWYQQSLDQGLQFLIQYYNGEERAKGNILERFSAQQFPDLHSELNLSSLELGDSALYFCASSEGLAGAYNEQFFGPGTRLTVL.